The rows below give T cell receptor beta chains drawn from one sample of a study of shared clonotypes between healthy human individuals. The method was immunoSEQ multiplex PCR; TCRdb's version includes in-frame clones alone and lacks a portion of them. This repertoire shows approximately 2.5 million clones, 93% found once; its top ten account for roughly 0.36%. The sequencing input was naive CD4+ T cells from PBMCs. The receptors stem from a man aged 18 to 35 in good health. Some clones in this sample may be carry-over from other donors' samples. CDR3s include the opening cysteine and the closing phenylalanine or tryptophan. The D gene is left open where the match is weak. Clone size is shown for a subset of rows, as once, few, many or a class of expanded clone.

cdr3_aa cdr3_nt cdr3_length clone_size d_call j_call v_call
CSVGPRGNHYGYTF TGCAGCGTTGGTCCTCGGGGGAATCACTATGGCTACACCTTC 14 - - TRBJ1-2 TRBV29-1
CASSWGLAETGELFF TGCGCCAGCAGCTGGGGACTAGCGGAGACCGGGGAGCTGTTTTTT 15 - TRBD2 TRBJ2-2 TRBV5-1
CSVNGNSEQYF TGCAGCGTTAACGGGAACTCCGAGCAGTACTTC 11 - - TRBJ2-7 TRBV29-1
CSVVQGRDTQYF TGCAGCGTTGTTCAGGGGAGGGATACGCAGTATTTT 12 - - TRBJ2-3 TRBV29-1
CASSQTSGKWETQYF TGTGCCAGCAGTCAGACTAGCGGGAAATGGGAGACCCAGTACTTC 15 - TRBD2 TRBJ2-5 TRBV11-2
CASSFRRGTDTQYF TGTGCCAGCAGCTTCCGGCGGGGCACAGATACGCAGTATTTT 14 - - TRBJ2-3 TRBV11-1
CASSTTGELFF TGTGCCAGCAGCACAACCGGGGAGCTGTTTTTT 11 - - TRBJ2-2 TRBV6-6
CASSQGLLESHEQYF TGCGCCAGCAGCCAAGGGCTTCTGGAGTCCCACGAGCAGTACTTC 15 - - TRBJ2-7 TRBV4-3
CASSQAIRASGRSETQYF TGTGCCAGCAGCCAAGCGATCAGGGCTAGCGGGAGGAGTGAGACCCAGTACTTC 18 - TRBD2 TRBJ2-5 TRBV4-2
CASSPGTSPGELFF TGTGCCAGCAGCCCCGGGACAAGCCCCGGGGAGCTGTTTTTT 14 - - TRBJ2-2 TRBV7-8
CASRPGQGADEQYF TGTGCCAGCAGACCGGGACAGGGGGCGGACGAGCAGTACTTC 14 - TRBD1 TRBJ2-7 TRBV6-5
CASSTEGSGRTGELFF TGTGCCAGCAGCACTGAGGGGAGCGGGCGCACCGGGGAGCTGTTTTTT 16 - - TRBJ2-2 TRBV4-2
CASRADLSTDTQYF TGTGCCAGCCGGGCGGACCTTAGCACAGATACGCAGTATTTT 14 - - TRBJ2-3 TRBV6-6
CASSLGSRAKNIQYF TGTGCCAGCAGCTTAGGCAGCCGAGCCAAAAACATTCAGTACTTC 15 - - TRBJ2-4 TRBV11-2
CASSLGGVEQYF TGTGCCAGCAGTTTAGGGGGGGTCGAGCAGTACTTC 12 - TRBD2 TRBJ2-7 TRBV28
CASSSSGGQQPQHF TGTGCCAGCAGTTCCTCCGGGGGGCAACAGCCCCAGCATTTT 14 few - TRBJ1-5 TRBV27
CACQSRRGYNEQFF TGTGCCTGCCAATCGCGGCGAGGCTACAATGAGCAGTTCTTC 14 - - TRBJ2-1 TRBV19
CASSLGDARPNQPQHF TGTGCCAGCAGCTTGGGGGACGCCCGACCGAATCAGCCCCAGCATTTT 16 - - TRBJ1-5 TRBV5-5
CASKAGSNQPQHF TGTGCCAGCAAAGCGGGAAGCAATCAGCCCCAGCATTTT 13 few - TRBJ1-5 TRBV6-5
CAVRSGRDTGELFF TGTGCCGTAAGGAGCGGGAGGGACACCGGGGAGCTGTTTTTT 14 - TRBD2 TRBJ2-2 TRBV10-3
CASSLSGGFGTNEKLFF TGTGCCAGCAGTTTATCAGGCGGGTTTGGAACTAATGAAAAACTGTTTTTT 17 - - TRBJ1-4 TRBV27
CASETQGGATDTQYF TGTGCCAGCGAAACCCAGGGAGGGGCAACAGATACGCAGTATTTT 15 - TRBD2 TRBJ2-3 TRBV5-4
CASRTGPYSNQPQHF TGCGCCAGCAGAACGGGACCTTATAGCAATCAGCCCCAGCATTTT 15 - - TRBJ1-5 TRBV5-1
CASNGQPNEKLFF TGTGCCAGCAATGGACAGCCTAATGAAAAACTGTTTTTT 13 - - TRBJ1-4 TRBV2
CASTHSGTSYEQYF TGTGCCAGCACCCACTCCGGGACTAGCTACGAGCAGTACTTC 14 - TRBD2 TRBJ2-7 TRBV6-5
CASRGTANHNEKLFF TGTGCCAGTAGAGGGACAGCAAACCATAATGAAAAACTGTTTTTT 15 - TRBD1 TRBJ1-4 TRBV19
CASSPDPEAFF TGTGCCAGCAGTCCCGACCCTGAAGCTTTCTTT 11 - - TRBJ1-1 TRBV27
CASSLFGPLVDQPQHF TGTGCCAGCAGCTTATTTGGCCCCCTGGTCGATCAGCCCCAGCATTTT 16 - - TRBJ1-5 TRBV7-8
CASSLPGQSTDTQYF TGTGCCAGCAGCTTACCGGGACAGAGCACAGATACGCAGTATTTT 15 - TRBD1 TRBJ2-3 TRBV11-1
CASSQDRFRRGEAFF TGTGCCAGCAGCCAAGATCGGTTCAGAAGGGGGGAAGCTTTCTTT 15 - - TRBJ1-1 TRBV4-2
CASSFPSAPSYEQYF TGTGCCAGCAGTTTCCCTAGCGCCCCATCCTACGAGCAGTACTTC 15 - - TRBJ2-7 TRBV28
CASRREGESSSGELFF TGCGCCAGCCGTCGAGAGGGGGAATCAAGCTCCGGGGAGCTGTTTTTT 16 - - TRBJ2-2 TRBV5-1
CASSELRGTYNEQFF TGTGCCAGCAGTGAACTTCGGGGAACCTACAATGAGCAGTTCTTC 15 - - TRBJ2-1 TRBV2
CASSSLTGRRDTQYF TGCGCCAGCAGCTCCCTGACAGGGAGGAGAGATACGCAGTATTTT 15 - - TRBJ2-3 TRBV5-1
CASSQGWTGDDQPQHF TGCGCCAGCAGCCAAGGCTGGACAGGGGACGACCAGCCCCAGCATTTT 16 - TRBD1 TRBJ1-5 TRBV4-3
CASSLNTGELFF TGTGCCAGCAGCCTTAACACCGGGGAGCTGTTTTTT 12 - - TRBJ2-2 TRBV28
CASSSLGLAVGDTQYF TGCGCCAGCAGCTCTTTGGGACTAGCGGTGGGGGATACGCAGTATTTT 16 - TRBD2 TRBJ2-3 TRBV5-1
CASGQGGAFSYEQYF TGTGCCAGCGGCCAGGGGGGGGCCTTCTCCTACGAGCAGTACTTC 15 - - TRBJ2-7 TRBV28
CASSGQPGTEAFF TGCGCCAGCAGTGGACAGCCGGGCACTGAAGCTTTCTTT 13 - - TRBJ1-1 TRBV10-1
CASSPKRGQGAQVADTQYF TGTGCCAGCAGCCCCAAGAGGGGACAGGGGGCGCAAGTGGCAGATACGCAGTATTTT 19 - - TRBJ2-3 TRBV21-1
CASSVKPYSNQPQHF TGTGCCAGCAGTGTCAAACCGTATAGCAATCAGCCCCAGCATTTT 15 - - TRBJ1-5 TRBV27
CASSNQGPQETQYF TGTGCCAGCAGCAACCAGGGGCCCCAAGAGACCCAGTACTTC 14 - - TRBJ2-5 TRBV2
CATTGGAYEQYF TGTGCCACGACAGGGGGCGCGTACGAGCAGTACTTC 12 - TRBD1 TRBJ2-7 TRBV2
CASSLARQGIDNEQFF TGTGCCAGCAGCTTAGCCCGACAGGGTATCGACAATGAGCAGTTCTTC 16 - TRBD1 TRBJ2-1 TRBV7-3
CASTSNQPQHF TGTGCCAGTACGAGCAATCAGCCCCAGCATTTT 11 - - TRBJ1-5 TRBV28
CASSAQGMQYTIYF TGTGCCAGCAGTGCACAGGGGATGCAGTACACCATATATTTT 14 - TRBD1 TRBJ1-3 TRBV6-1
CSVESTSTTSSYNEQFF TGCAGCGTCGAATCGACTAGCACTACGAGCTCCTACAATGAGCAGTTCTTC 17 - TRBD2 TRBJ2-1 TRBV29-1
CASSQSSLAGVNLLAYEQYF TGCGCCAGCAGTCAATCGAGTCTAGCGGGAGTGAATTTACTGGCCTACGAGCAGTACTTC 20 - TRBD2 TRBJ2-7 TRBV23-1
CASSARLQLAGVSYNEQFF TGTGCCAGCAGCGCCCGATTACAACTAGCGGGAGTGTCCTACAATGAGCAGTTCTTC 19 - TRBD2 TRBJ2-1 TRBV9
CASSPASPNEKLFF TGTGCCAGCTCCCCAGCCAGCCCTAATGAAAAACTGTTTTTT 14 - - TRBJ1-4 TRBV18
CASSPLVELNTGELFF TGTGCCAGCAGCCCTCTCGTCGAATTGAACACCGGGGAGCTGTTTTTT 16 - - TRBJ2-2 TRBV14
CSAVRNTEAFF TGCAGTGCCGTCAGGAACACTGAAGCTTTCTTT 11 few - TRBJ1-1 TRBV20-1
CASSLARRDTQYF TGTGCCAGCAGCTTAGCCCGGAGAGATACGCAGTATTTT 13 - - TRBJ2-3 TRBV7-8
CSATRGSNQPQHF TGCAGCGCCACCAGGGGGAGCAATCAGCCCCAGCATTTT 13 - TRBD1 TRBJ1-5 TRBV29-1
CASRYSLRGKNQPQHF TGTGCCAGTAGATATTCCCTCCGGGGGAAAAATCAGCCCCAGCATTTT 16 few - TRBJ1-5 TRBV19
CASSSRRGTGWGYGYTF TGTGCCAGCAGCTCGCGAAGAGGGACAGGGTGGGGCTATGGCTACACCTTC 17 - TRBD1 TRBJ1-2 TRBV7-2
CASSAQANTEAFF TGTGCCAGCAGTGCTCAGGCGAACACTGAAGCTTTCTTT 13 once - TRBJ1-1 TRBV6-4